A selection of T cell receptor beta chains follows, all from one sample in a study of blood T cells in healthy people across ages. TCRdb re-derived calls from the 5' RACE reads in MiXCR, one entry per CDR3 protein. This sample has 920,000 or so distinct CDR3 sequences, with around 43% found just once. Sequenced material: blood. All receptors come from a woman aged 55-69 years in good health. The CDR3 runs from the conserved cysteine through the conserved F or W. Fields, in order: D gene, clone size, V gene, J gene, CDR3 DNA, CDR3 protein. The D gene is left open where the match is weak. Clone size is shown for a subset of rows, as once, few, many or a class of expanded clone.

>TRBD2|.|TRBV20-1|TRBJ2-1
TGCAGTGCCAGTAGCGGACTAGCTCGCAATGAGCAGTTCTTC
CSASSGLARNEQFF
>.|.|TRBV3-1|TRBJ2-7
TGTGCCAGCAGCCAAGATGGACGGACTGAAACCTACGAGCAGTACTTC
CASSQDGRTETYEQYF
>.|few|TRBV20-1|TRBJ1-1
TGCAGTGCTAGGGACATTTGGACTGAAGCTTTCTTT
CSARDIWTEAFF
>.|.|TRBV15|TRBJ2-7
TGTGCCACCAGCACGACTAGTGGCTCCTACAATGAGCAGTACTTC
CATSTTSGSYNEQYF
>TRBD1|.|TRBV7-8|TRBJ2-5
TGTGCCAGCAGCTTCCTACGGGACAGGGCCCAAGAGACCCAGTACTTC
CASSFLRDRAQETQYF
>.|many|TRBV29-1|TRBJ2-7
TGCAGCGTTGAAGGGGCGGGACGACCCAACGAGCAGTACTTC
CSVEGAGRPNEQYF
>TRBD2|few|TRBV7-6|TRBJ2-3
TGTGCCAGCAGCTTGCGGGAGGCAGATACGCAGTATTTT
CASSLREADTQYF
>.|.|TRBV27|TRBJ2-3
TGTGCCAGCAGTAGGGGCGCCCTGACAGATACGCAGTATTTT
CASSRGALTDTQYF
>.|.|TRBV6-6|TRBJ2-5
TGTGCCAGCAGTTACCTGGGGATAAGTGAGACCCAGTACTTC
CASSYLGISETQYF
>.|few|TRBV11-2|TRBJ2-3
TGTGCCAGCAGCTTAGATGGGGGCTGGCGTACGCAGTATTTT
CASSLDGGWRTQYF
>TRBD2|.|TRBV9|TRBJ2-3
TGTGCCAGCAGCACCAGCGGGAGGGCCCCAGATACGCAGTATTTT
CASSTSGRAPDTQYF
>.|few|TRBV2|TRBJ2-7
TGTGCCAGCAGTGAGGGAGATCCGACGGTAGGGTCCTACGAGCAGTACTTC
CASSEGDPTVGSYEQYF
>TRBD1|few|TRBV5-1|TRBJ2-6
TGCGCCAGCAGCTCCCCGGGACAGGAGATCTCTGGGGCCAACGTCCTGACTTTC
CASSSPGQEISGANVLTF
>.|few|TRBV20-1|TRBJ1-2
TGCAGTCCTGACCCCGGAGCCCGCTCTAACTATGGCTACACCTTC
CSPDPGARSNYGYTF
>.|.|TRBV5-5|TRBJ2-3
TGTGCCAGCAGCTATGACCCGCAGAAGATTTTAGAGGCAGATACGCAGTATTTT
CASSYDPQKILEADTQYF
>.|.|TRBV29-1|TRBJ2-6
TGCAGCGTTGTAAGCCCTGGCTCTGGGGCCAACGTCCTGACTTTC
CSVVSPGSGANVLTF
>TRBD2|.|TRBV29-1|TRBJ2-1
TGCAGCGTTGAAAAAAGCGGGAGGAGCTCCTACAATGAGCAGTTCTTC
CSVEKSGRSSYNEQFF
>.|.|TRBV2|TRBJ2-5
TGTGCCAGCACCCAGGGAGGCAGCCAAGAGACCCAGTACTTC
CASTQGGSQETQYF
>.|.|TRBV27|TRBJ2-4
TGTGCCAGCAGTCCCTACACAGGGTTCAATGAGCAGTACTTC
CASSPYTGFNEQYF
>.|.|TRBV27|TRBJ2-7
TGTGCCAGCAGTCCGACAGCGGGACAGACATACGAGCAGTACTTC
CASSPTAGQTYEQYF
>.|.|TRBV28|TRBJ2-5
TGTGCCAGCAGTCAAAGACAGTTGGAGGAGACCCAGTACTTC
CASSQRQLEETQYF
>.|few|TRBV28|TRBJ2-5
TGTGCCAGCAGTTTGGGGCAGGGAATGGCGGAGACCCAGTACTTC
CASSLGQGMAETQYF
>TRBD1|once|TRBV24-1|TRBJ2-2
TGTGCCACCAGTGACCGGGACAGCCGGAACACCGGGGAGCTGTTTTTT
CATSDRDSRNTGELFF
>.|.|TRBV12-3/TRBV12-4|TRBJ2-4
TGTGCCAGCAGCGGGGACGGAGCCTTCAAAAACATTCAGTACTTC
CASSGDGAFKNIQYF
>.|.|TRBV9|TRBJ1-4
TGTGCCAGCAGCCCCCGGACAGATAATGAAAAACTGTTTTTT
CASSPRTDNEKLFF
>TRBD1|many|TRBV7-9|TRBJ2-1
TGTGCCAGCACCCCACCGGGACAGGGGGGACTTGAGCAGTTCTTC
CASTPPGQGGLEQFF
>.|.|TRBV7-9|TRBJ2-6
TGTGCCAGCAGCAAAGGGAAGTCTGGGGCCAACGTCCTGACTTTC
CASSKGKSGANVLTF
>.|.|TRBV7-9|TRBJ2-5
TGTGCCAGCAGGCGAGCGGACAAACAAGAGACCCAGTACTTC
CASRRADKQETQYF
>TRBD1|.|TRBV27|TRBJ1-1
TGTGCCAGCAGCCGACAGGGGGAGGGGGCTGAAGCTTTCTTT
CASSRQGEGAEAFF
>.|.|TRBV9|TRBJ2-1
TGTGCCAGCAGCGTTGAACTCAGCTCCTACAATGAGCAGTTCTTC
CASSVELSSYNEQFF
>.|many|TRBV29-1|TRBJ2-1
TGCAGCGTTGGTACCCAAACAGACAATGAGCAGTTCTTC
CSVGTQTDNEQFF
>.|.|TRBV6-5|TRBJ1-5
TGTGCCAGCAGGGGCAGGGATCAGCCCCAGCATTTT
CASRGRDQPQHF
>TRBD2|few|TRBV15|TRBJ2-3
TGTGCCACCAGCAGAGATGGGAGGGCGGGCACAGATACGCAGTATTTT
CATSRDGRAGTDTQYF
>.|.|TRBV28|TRBJ2-7
TGTGCCAGCAGTTCCACCCGAAGGAGGGGGGTTGAGGTCTACAATGAGCAGTACTTC
CASSSTRRRGVEVYNEQYF
>.|.|TRBV6-4|TRBJ1-1
TGTGCCAGCAGTGACTCTGATGGAGCTTTCTTT
CASSDSDGAFF
>TRBD2|many|TRBV6-4|TRBJ2-1
TGTGCCAGCAGGAGACTAGCGGGAGATTACAATGAGCAGTTCTTC
CASRRLAGDYNEQFF